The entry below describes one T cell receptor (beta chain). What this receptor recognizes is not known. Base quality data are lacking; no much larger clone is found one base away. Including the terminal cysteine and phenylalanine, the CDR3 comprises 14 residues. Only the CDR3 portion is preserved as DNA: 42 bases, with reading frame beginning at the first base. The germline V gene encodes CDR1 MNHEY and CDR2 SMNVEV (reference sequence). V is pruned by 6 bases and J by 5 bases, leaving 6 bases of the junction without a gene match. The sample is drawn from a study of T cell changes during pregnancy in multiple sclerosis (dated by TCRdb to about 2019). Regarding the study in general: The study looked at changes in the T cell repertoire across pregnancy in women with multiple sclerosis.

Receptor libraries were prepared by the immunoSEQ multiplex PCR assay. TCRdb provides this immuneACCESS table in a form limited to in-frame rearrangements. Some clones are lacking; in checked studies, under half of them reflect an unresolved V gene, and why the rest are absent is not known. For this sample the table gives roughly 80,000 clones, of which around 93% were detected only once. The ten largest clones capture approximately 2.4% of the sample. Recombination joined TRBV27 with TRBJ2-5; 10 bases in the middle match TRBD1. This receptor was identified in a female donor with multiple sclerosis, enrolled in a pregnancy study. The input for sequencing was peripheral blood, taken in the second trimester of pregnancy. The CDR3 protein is CASSSGTGVETQYF. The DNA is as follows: TGTGCCAGCAGCTCCGGGACAGGGGTGGAGACCCAGTACTTC.